This is a list of T cell receptor beta chains from one sample in a study of T cells in Graves' hyperthyroidism and ophthalmopathy. TCRdb used MiXCR to reprocess the multiplex PCR reads, holding one entry per CDR3 protein. Of more than 300,000 distinct CDR3 sequences listed, more than 12% were seen once; the top ten hold about 20%. The sequencing input was blood. These TCRs come from a woman in her twenties or thirties with Graves' ophthalmopathy. Both conserved end residues are part of each CDR3. A D gene is named only where the DNA matches it firmly. Clone size is given for some rows only: seen once, a few or many times, or a class if the clone is expanded.

v_call	d_call	j_call	clone_size	cdr3_aa	cdr3_nt
TRBV7-2	.	TRBJ1-2	many	CASSPREANYGYTF	TGTGCCAGCAGCCCACGGGAGGCTAACTATGGCTACACCTTC
TRBV20-1	TRBD1	TRBJ2-5	.	CSARGRDRGQETQYF	TGCAGTGCTAGAGGCCGGGACAGGGGGCAAGAGACCCAGTACTTC
TRBV6-1	TRBD1	TRBJ1-1	many	CASRERKGQGNTEAFF	TGTGCCAGCAGGGAAAGAAAGGGACAGGGGAACACTGAAGCTTTCTTT
TRBV29-1	.	TRBJ2-7	many	CSVRIALEQYF	TGCAGCGTTAGGATAGCCTTGGAGCAGTACTTC
TRBV6-2/TRBV6-3	TRBD1	TRBJ2-5	.	CASSSQHRGVQETQYF	TGTGCCAGCAGCTCTCAGCACAGGGGAGTACAAGAGACCCAGTACTTC
TRBV12-5	.	TRBJ2-5	.	CASGRTVQETQYF	TGTGCTAGTGGACGGACAGTCCAAGAGACCCAGTACTTC
TRBV12-3/TRBV12-4	.	TRBJ1-5	.	CASSPTPGNQPQHF	TGTGCCAGCAGCCCTACCCCAGGGAATCAGCCCCAGCATTTT
TRBV19	.	TRBJ1-2	few	CASSDLLGGDYGYTF	TGTGCCAGTAGTGATCTTCTTGGGGGAGACTATGGCTACACCTTC
TRBV12-3/TRBV12-4	.	TRBJ1-3	many	CASSTRQVSSGNTIYF	TGTGCCAGCAGTACCCGACAGGTTAGCTCTGGAAACACCATATATTTT
TRBV7-9	.	TRBJ1-6	.	CASSSSGAYNSPLHF	TGTGCCAGCAGCTCTTCCGGGGCCTATAATTCACCCCTCCACTTT
TRBV28	.	TRBJ1-2	many	CASRSSTGYAGAYTF	TGTGCCAGCAGATCTTCCACGGGGTACGCCGGGGCGTACACCTTC
TRBV29-1	.	TRBJ2-7	few	CSVRGTGEQYF	TGCAGCGTTCGTGGAACGGGCGAGCAGTACTTC
TRBV13	.	TRBJ2-5	many	CASSRKPDGTQFQYF	TGTGCCAGCAGCCGCAAACCCGACGGGACTCAATTTCAGTACTTC
TRBV6-1	TRBD1	TRBJ2-7	many	CASKPGQGLLYEQYF	TGTGCCAGCAAACCGGGACAGGGGTTACTCTACGAGCAGTACTTC
TRBV28	TRBD2	TRBJ2-2	many	CASSLIGTSFPGELFF	TGTGCCAGCAGTTTAATTGGGACTAGCTTTCCGGGGGAGCTGTTTTTT
TRBV12-3/TRBV12-4	TRBD1	TRBJ1-4	many	CASSLAGQGTNEKLFF	TGTGCCAGCAGTTTAGCTGGACAGGGTACTAATGAAAAACTGTTTTTT
TRBV12-3/TRBV12-4	.	TRBJ1-4	many	CASRSTASTNEKLFF	TGTGCCAGCAGATCTACAGCTTCTACTAATGAAAAACTGTTTTTT
TRBV30	TRBD2	TRBJ2-3	many	CAWGLAGEVPDTQYF	TGTGCCTGGGGACTAGCGGGGGAAGTCCCAGATACGCAGTATTTT
TRBV27	TRBD1	TRBJ1-4	few	CASSFVKTGGYVEKLFF	TGTGCCAGCAGTTTTGTCAAAACAGGGGGTTACGTTGAAAAACTGTTTTTT
TRBV30	.	TRBJ2-2	.	CAWRHATGELFF	TGTGCCTGGAGACACGCCACCGGGGAGCTGTTTTTT
TRBV9	TRBD2	TRBJ2-1	.	CASSFGLAGDGHEQFF	TGTGCCAGCAGCTTCGGACTAGCGGGGGACGGGCATGAGCAGTTCTTC
TRBV12-3/TRBV12-4	TRBD2	TRBJ2-5	.	CASSGGAGGLGETQYF	TGTGCCAGCAGTGGGGGGGCGGGGGGATTGGGGGAGACCCAGTACTTC
TRBV12-3/TRBV12-4	.	TRBJ2-1	many	CASTHAGGYEQFF	TGTGCCAGCACGCACGCGGGTGGCTATGAGCAGTTCTTC
TRBV29-1	TRBD1	TRBJ1-1	few	CSVDDQDRGAFF	TGCAGCGTTGATGATCAGGACAGGGGTGCTTTCTTT
TRBV29-1	.	TRBJ1-2	few	CSVGGLYGYTF	TGCAGCGTTGGCGGGCTCTATGGCTACACCTTC
TRBV6-1	TRBD1	TRBJ2-7	.	CASSPIAGQGPPYEQYF	TGTGCCAGCAGCCCAATCGCGGGACAGGGGCCCCCCTACGAGCAGTACTTC
TRBV28	.	TRBJ2-2	many	CATRDQNTGELFF	TGTGCCACCCGGGACCAGAACACCGGGGAGCTGTTTTTT
TRBV7-9	.	TRBJ2-1	many	CASSWYNEQFF	TGTGCCAGCAGCTGGTACAATGAGCAGTTCTTC
TRBV6-7	.	TRBJ2-6	.	CASSYSLPENGANVLTF	TGTGCCAGCAGTTACTCTCTCCCGGAGAATGGGGCCAACGTCCTGACTTTC
TRBV24-1	TRBD2	TRBJ2-3	.	CATSEAGVGLAGADTQYF	TGTGCCACCAGTGAAGCCGGCGTAGGTCTAGCGGGGGCAGATACGCAGTATTTT
TRBV15	.	TRBJ1-3	.	CTTSRGGDTIYF	TGTACCACCAGCAGAGGGGGAGACACCATATATTTT
TRBV27	.	TRBJ1-6	many	CASSLITKNSPLHF	TGTGCCAGCAGTTTAATTACGAAGAATTCACCCCTCCACTTT
TRBV20-1	TRBD1	TRBJ1-2	many	CSARVHRGYGYTF	TGCAGTGCTAGAGTCCACAGGGGCTATGGCTACACCTTC
TRBV6-1	TRBD1	TRBJ1-5	many	CASSDYGQGATQPQHF	TGTGCCAGCAGTGATTACGGACAGGGGGCTACTCAGCCCCAGCATTTT
TRBV4-1	.	TRBJ2-5	.	CASSLSVGASETQYF	TGCGCCAGCAGCCTGTCGGTGGGGGCAAGTGAGACCCAGTACTTC
TRBV19	TRBD1	TRBJ1-2	.	CASSTPGEPQGIYGYTF	TGTGCCAGTAGTACCCCAGGAGAGCCACAGGGGATCTATGGCTACACCTTC
TRBV7-8	TRBD2	TRBJ2-3	many	CASSNSGAISTDMQYF	TGTGCCAGCAGCAATAGCGGGGCCATTAGCACAGATATGCAGTATTTT
TRBV6-5	.	TRBJ2-7	many	CASSSRVEHEQYF	TGTGCCAGCAGTTCCAGGGTTGAGCACGAGCAGTACTTC
TRBV30	TRBD2	TRBJ2-1	many	CAWRTSGGGEQFF	TGTGCCTGGAGGACTAGCGGGGGGGGTGAGCAGTTCTTC
TRBV11-2	TRBD1	TRBJ2-7	many	CASSFWDRGHEQYF	TGTGCCAGCAGCTTCTGGGACAGGGGTCACGAGCAGTACTTC
TRBV7-2	.	TRBJ2-1	many	CASSPRAYEQFF	TGTGCCAGCAGCCCCCGAGCCTATGAGCAGTTCTTC
TRBV29-1	TRBD1	TRBJ2-7	.	CSVESPGGGYEQYF	TGCAGCGTTGAGAGCCCAGGGGGCGGCTACGAGCAGTACTTC
TRBV12-5	TRBD1	TRBJ1-1	many	CASATGGITEAFF	TGTGCTAGTGCTACAGGGGGAATCACTGAAGCTTTCTTT
TRBV6-2/TRBV6-3	.	TRBJ1-5	many	CASSLTPDSQQPQHF	TGTGCCAGCAGTCTTACCCCCGACAGCCAGCAGCCCCAGCATTTT
TRBV20-1	TRBD2	TRBJ2-3	many	CSARVGASGRTDTQYF	TGCAGTGCTAGAGTTGGGGCTAGCGGACGCACAGATACGCAGTATTTT
TRBV7-3	TRBD1	TRBJ2-3	few	CASSPLGTGLTDTQYF	TGTGCCAGCAGTCCCCTCGGGACAGGGCTCACAGATACGCAGTATTTT
TRBV20-1	TRBD1	TRBJ1-3	.	CSARDRSSGNTIYF	TGCAGTGCTAGGGACAGGAGCTCTGGAAACACCATATATTTT
TRBV7-2	.	TRBJ2-7	many	CASSPDGGLYYEQYF	TGTGCCAGCAGCCCCGACGGGGGGCTCTACTACGAGCAGTACTTC